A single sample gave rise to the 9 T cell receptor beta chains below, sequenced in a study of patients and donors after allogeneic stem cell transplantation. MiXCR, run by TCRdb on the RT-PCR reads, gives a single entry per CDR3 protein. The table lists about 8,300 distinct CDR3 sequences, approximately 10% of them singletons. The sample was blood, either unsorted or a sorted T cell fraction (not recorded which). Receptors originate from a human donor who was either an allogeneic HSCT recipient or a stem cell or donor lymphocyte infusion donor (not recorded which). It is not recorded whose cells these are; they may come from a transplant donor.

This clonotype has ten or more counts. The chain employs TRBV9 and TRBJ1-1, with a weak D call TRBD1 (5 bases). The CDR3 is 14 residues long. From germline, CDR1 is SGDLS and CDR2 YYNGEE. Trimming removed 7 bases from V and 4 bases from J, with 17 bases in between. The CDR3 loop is CASGALTGSTEAFF. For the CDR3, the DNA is TGTGCCAGCGGAGCCCTAACAGGATCCACTGAAGCTTTCTTT.

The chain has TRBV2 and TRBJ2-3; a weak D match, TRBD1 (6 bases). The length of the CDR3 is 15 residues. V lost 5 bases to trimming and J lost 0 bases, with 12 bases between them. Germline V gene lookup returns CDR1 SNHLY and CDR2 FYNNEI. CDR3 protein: CASSQGTLSTDTQYF. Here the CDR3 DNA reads TGTGCCAGCAGTCAAGGGACACTTAGCACAGATACGCAGTATTTT. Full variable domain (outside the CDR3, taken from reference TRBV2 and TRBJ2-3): EPEVTQTPSHQVTQMGQEVILRCVPISNHLYFYWYRQILGQKVEFLVSFYNNEISEKSEIFDDQFSVERPDGSNFTLKIRSTKLEDSAMYFCASSQGTLSTDTQYFGPGTRLTVL.

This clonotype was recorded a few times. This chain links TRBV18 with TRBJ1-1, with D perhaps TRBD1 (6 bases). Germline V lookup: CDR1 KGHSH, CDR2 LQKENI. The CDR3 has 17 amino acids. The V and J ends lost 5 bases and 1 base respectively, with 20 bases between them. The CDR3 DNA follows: TGTGCCAGCTCATCAAGACAGGAGGGGTTCAAGAACACTGAAGCTTTCTTT. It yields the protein CASSSRQEGFKNTEAFF.

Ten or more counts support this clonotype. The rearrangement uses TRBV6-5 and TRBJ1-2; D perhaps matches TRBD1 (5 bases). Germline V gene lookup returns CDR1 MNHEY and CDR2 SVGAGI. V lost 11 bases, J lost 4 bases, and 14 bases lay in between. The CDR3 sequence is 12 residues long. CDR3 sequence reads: CAAQGGVYGYTF. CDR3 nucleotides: TGTGCCGCCCAGGGAGGGGTCTATGGCTACACCTTC.

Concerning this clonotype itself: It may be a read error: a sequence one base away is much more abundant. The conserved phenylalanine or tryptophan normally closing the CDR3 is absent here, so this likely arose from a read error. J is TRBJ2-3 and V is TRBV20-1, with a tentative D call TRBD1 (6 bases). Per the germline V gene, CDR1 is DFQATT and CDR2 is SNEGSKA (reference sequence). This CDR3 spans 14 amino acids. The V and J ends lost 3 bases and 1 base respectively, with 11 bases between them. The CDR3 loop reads CSAREDSGTDTQYS. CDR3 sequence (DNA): TGCAGTGCTAGGGAGGACAGTGGCACAGATACGCAGTATTCT.

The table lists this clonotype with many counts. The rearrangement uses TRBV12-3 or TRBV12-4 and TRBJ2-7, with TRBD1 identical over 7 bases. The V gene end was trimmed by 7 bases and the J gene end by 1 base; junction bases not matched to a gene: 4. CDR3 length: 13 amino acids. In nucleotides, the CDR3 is TGTGCCAGCAAAGGACAGGCGTCCTACGAGCAGTACTTC. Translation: CASKGQASYEQYF.

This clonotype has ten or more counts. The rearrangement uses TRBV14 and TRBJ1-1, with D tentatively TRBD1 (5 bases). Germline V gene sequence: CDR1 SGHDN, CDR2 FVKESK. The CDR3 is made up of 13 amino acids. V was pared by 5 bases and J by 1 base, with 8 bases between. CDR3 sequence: CASSSQENTEAFF. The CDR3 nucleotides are TGTGCCAGCAGCTCACAGGAGAACACTGAAGCTTTCTTT.

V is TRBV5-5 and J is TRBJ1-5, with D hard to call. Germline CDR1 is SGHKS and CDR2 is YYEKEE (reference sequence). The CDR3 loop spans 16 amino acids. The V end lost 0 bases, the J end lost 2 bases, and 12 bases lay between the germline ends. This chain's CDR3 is CASSLVGGEGNQPQHF. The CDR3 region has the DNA TGTGCCAGCAGCTTGGTAGGCGGGGAGGGCAATCAGCCCCAGCATTTT.

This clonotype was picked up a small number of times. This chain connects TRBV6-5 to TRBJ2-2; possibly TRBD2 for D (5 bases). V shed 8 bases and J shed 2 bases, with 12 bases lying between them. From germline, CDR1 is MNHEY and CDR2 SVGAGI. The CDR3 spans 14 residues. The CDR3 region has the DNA TGTGCCAGCGGCCGGGATTTAAACACCGGGGAGCTGTTTTTT. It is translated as CASGRDLNTGELFF.